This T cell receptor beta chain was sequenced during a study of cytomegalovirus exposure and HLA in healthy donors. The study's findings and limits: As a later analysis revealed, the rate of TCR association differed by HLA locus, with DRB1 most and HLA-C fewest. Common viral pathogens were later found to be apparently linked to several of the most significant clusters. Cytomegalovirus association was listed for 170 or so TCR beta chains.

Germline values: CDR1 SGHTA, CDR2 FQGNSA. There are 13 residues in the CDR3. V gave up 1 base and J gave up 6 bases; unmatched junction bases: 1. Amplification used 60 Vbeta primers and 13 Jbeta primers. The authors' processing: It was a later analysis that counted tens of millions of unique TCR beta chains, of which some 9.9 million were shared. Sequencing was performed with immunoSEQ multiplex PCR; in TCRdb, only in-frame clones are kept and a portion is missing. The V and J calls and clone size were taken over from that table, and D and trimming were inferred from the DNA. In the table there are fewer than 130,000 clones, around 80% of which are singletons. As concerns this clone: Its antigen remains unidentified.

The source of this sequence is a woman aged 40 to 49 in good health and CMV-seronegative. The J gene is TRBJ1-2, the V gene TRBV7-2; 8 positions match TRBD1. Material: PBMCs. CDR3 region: CASSLVRGHGYTF. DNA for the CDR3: TGTGCCAGCAGCTTAGTCAGGGGGCATGGCTACACCTTC.